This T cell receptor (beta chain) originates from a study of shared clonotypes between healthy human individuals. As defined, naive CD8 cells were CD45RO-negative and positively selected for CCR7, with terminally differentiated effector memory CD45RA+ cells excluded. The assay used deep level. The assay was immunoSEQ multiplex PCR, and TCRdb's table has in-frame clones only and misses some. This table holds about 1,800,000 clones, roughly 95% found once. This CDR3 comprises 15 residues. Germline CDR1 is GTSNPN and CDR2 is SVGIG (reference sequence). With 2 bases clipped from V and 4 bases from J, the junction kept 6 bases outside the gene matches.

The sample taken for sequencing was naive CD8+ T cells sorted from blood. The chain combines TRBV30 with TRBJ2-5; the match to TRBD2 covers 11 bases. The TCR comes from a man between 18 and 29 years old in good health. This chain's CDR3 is CAWSRASGRLETQYF. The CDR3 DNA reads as TGTGCCTGGAGTAGGGCTAGCGGGAGGCTAGAGACCCAGTACTTC.